The clone carrying this TCR beta chain was seen ten or more times. The CDR3 consists of 19 residues. Germline CDR1 is SGHTA and CDR2 is FQGNSA. V was clipped by 0 bases and J by 1 base, with 19 bases between them. TCRdb re-called the 5' RACE reads through MiXCR, storing one row per CDR3 protein. This table holds a few hundred thousand distinct CDR3 sequences, roughly 9.9% found once. This sample was taken from a study of identical twins. These data are also associated with another study on yellow fever vaccine responses in identical twins.

The chain carries TRBV7-2 and TRBJ2-1; D tentatively fits TRBD1 or TRBD2 (5 bases each). The material sequenced was PBMCs. The receptor was derived from a woman younger than 35 in good health. The CDR3 DNA sequence: TGTGCCAGCAGCTTAGCGGTCGACAGAGGGTTAAGTTCCTACAATGAGCAGTTCTTC. As protein: CASSLAVDRGLSSYNEQFF.